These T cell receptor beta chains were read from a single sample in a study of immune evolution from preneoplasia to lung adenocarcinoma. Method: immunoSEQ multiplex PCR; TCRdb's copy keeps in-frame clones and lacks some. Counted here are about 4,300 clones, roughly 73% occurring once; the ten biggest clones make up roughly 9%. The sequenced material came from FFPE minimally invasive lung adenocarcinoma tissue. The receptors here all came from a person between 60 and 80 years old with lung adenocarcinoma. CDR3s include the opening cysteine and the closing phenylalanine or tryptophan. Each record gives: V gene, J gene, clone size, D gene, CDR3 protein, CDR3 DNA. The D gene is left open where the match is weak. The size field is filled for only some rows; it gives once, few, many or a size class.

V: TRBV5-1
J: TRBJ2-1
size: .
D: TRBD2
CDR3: CASSLASGRNEQFF
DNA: TGCGCCAGCAGCTTGGCTAGCGGGAGAAATGAGCAGTTCTTC

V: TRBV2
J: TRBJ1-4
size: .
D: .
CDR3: CASISIPAANEKLFF
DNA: TGTGCCAGCATCTCAATCCCGGCCGCTAATGAAAAACTGTTTTTT

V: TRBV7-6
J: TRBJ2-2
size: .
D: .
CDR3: CASSLSPTTGELFF
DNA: TGTGCCAGCAGCTTATCCCCAACCACCGGGGAGCTGTTTTTT

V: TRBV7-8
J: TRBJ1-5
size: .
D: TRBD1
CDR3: CASSPQTTGSNQPQHF
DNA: TGTGCCAGCAGCCCACAGACGACAGGGAGCAATCAGCCCCAGCATTTT

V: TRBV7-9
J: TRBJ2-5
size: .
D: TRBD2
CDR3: CASSPGTRATQYF
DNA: TGTGCCAGCAGTCCCGGGACTAGGGCGACCCAGTACTTC

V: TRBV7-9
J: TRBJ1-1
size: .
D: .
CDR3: CASSFLLGGLNTEAFF
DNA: TGTGCCAGCAGCTTCCTTCTTGGGGGGCTGAACACTGAAGCTTTCTTT

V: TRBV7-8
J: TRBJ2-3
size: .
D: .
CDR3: CASSLANYATDTQYF
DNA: TGTGCCAGCAGCTTAGCCAACTATGCCACAGATACGCAGTATTTT

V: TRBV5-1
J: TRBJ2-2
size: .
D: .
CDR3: CASSLGLGFTGELFF
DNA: TGCGCCAGCAGCTTGGGACTAGGTTTCACCGGGGAGCTGTTTTTT

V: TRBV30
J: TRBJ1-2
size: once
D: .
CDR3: CAWTGDVGGYTF
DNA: TGTGCCTGGACGGGAGATGTTGGTGGCTACACCTTC

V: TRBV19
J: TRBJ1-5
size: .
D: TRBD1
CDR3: CASSNRGQPQHF
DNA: TGTGCCAGTAGTAACAGGGGGCAGCCCCAGCATTTT

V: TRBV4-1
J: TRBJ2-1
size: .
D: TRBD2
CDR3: CASRREDSAGNEQFF
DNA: TGCGCCAGCCGGCGGGAGGACTCAGCGGGGAATGAGCAGTTCTTC

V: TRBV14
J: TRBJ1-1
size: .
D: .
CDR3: CASSQDSGNTEAFF
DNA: TGTGCCAGCAGCCAAGATAGCGGAAACACTGAAGCTTTCTTT

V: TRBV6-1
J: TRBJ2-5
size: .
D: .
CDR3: CASSAQNRGGETQYF
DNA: TGTGCCAGCAGTGCACAAAACAGGGGAGGAGAGACCCAGTACTTC

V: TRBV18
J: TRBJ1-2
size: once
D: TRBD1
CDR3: CASSPQQGVDYGYTF
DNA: TGTGCCAGCTCACCGCAACAGGGGGTCGACTATGGCTACACCTTC

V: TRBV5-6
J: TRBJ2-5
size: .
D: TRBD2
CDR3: CASSFRTSGKETQYF
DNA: TGTGCCAGCAGCTTTAGGACTAGCGGGAAAGAGACCCAGTACTTC

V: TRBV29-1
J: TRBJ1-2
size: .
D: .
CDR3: CSVAEGESQGYTF
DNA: TGCAGCGTTGCCGAAGGGGAGAGCCAGGGCTACACCTTC

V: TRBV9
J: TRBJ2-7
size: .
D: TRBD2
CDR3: CASSVASSGRRNEQYF
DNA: TGTGCCAGCAGCGTAGCGTCTAGCGGGAGAAGAAACGAGCAGTACTTC

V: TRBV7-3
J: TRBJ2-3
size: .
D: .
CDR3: CASSPQAPDTQYF
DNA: TGTGCCAGCAGCCCCCAGGCCCCCGATACGCAGTATTTT

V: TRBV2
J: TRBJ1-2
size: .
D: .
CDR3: CASSDVRSYTF
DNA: TGTGCCAGCAGTGACGTCAGGAGTTACACCTTC

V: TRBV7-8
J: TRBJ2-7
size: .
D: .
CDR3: CASTRRSRAYEQYF
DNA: TGTGCCAGCACTCGCAGATCCCGAGCCTACGAGCAGTACTTC

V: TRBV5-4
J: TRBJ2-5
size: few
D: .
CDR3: CASSSGGLRRETQYF
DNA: TGTGCCAGCAGCTCGGGTGGGTTGCGGAGAGAGACCCAGTACTTC

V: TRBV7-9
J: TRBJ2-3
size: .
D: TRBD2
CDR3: CASTNRGTSGVPTDTQYF
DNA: TGTGCCAGCACCAACCGGGGGACTAGCGGGGTCCCCACAGATACGCAGTATTTT

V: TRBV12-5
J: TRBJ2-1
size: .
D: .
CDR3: CASVNDSLISSYNEQFF
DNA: TGTGCTAGTGTTAACGACAGTCTTATTAGCTCCTACAATGAGCAGTTCTTC

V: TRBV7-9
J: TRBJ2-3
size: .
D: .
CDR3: CASSSFTDTQYF
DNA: TGTGCCAGCAGCTCCTTCACAGATACGCAGTATTTT

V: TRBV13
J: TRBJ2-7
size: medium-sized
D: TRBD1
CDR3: CASSLDWTGSRNEQYF
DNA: TGTGCCAGCAGCTTAGACTGGACAGGGTCGAGGAACGAGCAGTACTTC

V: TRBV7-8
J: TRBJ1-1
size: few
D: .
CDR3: CASSILQSNTEAFF
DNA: TGTGCCAGCAGCATCCTACAGAGTAACACTGAAGCTTTCTTT

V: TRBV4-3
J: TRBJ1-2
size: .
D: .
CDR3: CASSQYSANYGYTF
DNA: TGCGCCAGCAGCCAATACAGTGCAAACTATGGCTACACCTTC

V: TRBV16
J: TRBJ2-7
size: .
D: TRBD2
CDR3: CASSQTAGAMGEQYF
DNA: TGTGCCAGCAGCCAAACCGCGGGAGCTATGGGCGAGCAGTACTTC

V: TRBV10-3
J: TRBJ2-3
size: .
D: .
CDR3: CAISESGTHLDTQYF
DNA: TGTGCCATCAGTGAGTCCGGGACCCACCTAGATACGCAGTATTTT

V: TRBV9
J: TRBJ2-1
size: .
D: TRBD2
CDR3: CASSVDPLAGGANEQFF
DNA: TGTGCCAGCAGCGTAGACCCTCTAGCGGGAGGGGCCAATGAGCAGTTCTTC

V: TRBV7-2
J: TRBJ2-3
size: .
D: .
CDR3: CASSQLPGLLTDF
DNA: TGTGCCAGCAGCCAACTCCCGGGACTTCTTACCGATTTT

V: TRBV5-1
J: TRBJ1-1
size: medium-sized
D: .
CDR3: CASSRDRGAAIDAFF
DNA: TGCGCCAGCAGCCGTGATCGGGGGGCAGCTATTGATGCTTTCTTT

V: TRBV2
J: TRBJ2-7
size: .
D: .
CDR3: CASSEGPTYEQYF
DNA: TGTGCCAGCAGTGAGGGGCCTACCTACGAGCAGTACTTC

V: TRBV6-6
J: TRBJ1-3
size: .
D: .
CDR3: CASSYEGVGGNTIYF
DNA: TGTGCCAGCAGTTACGAGGGGGTCGGAGGAAACACCATATATTTT

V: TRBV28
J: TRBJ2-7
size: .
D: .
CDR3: CASSPPGTIPYEQYF
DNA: TGTGCCAGCAGTCCTCCGGGAACGATTCCCTACGAGCAGTACTTC

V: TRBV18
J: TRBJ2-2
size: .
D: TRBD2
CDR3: CASSAGTSEGGELFF
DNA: TGTGCCAGCTCCGCCGGGACTAGCGAAGGCGGGGAGCTGTTTTTT

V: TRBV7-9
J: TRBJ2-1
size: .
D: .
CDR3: CASSLLGGGGANEQFF
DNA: TGTGCCAGCAGCTTATTGGGGGGAGGAGGCGCCAATGAGCAGTTCTTC

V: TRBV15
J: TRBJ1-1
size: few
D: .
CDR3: CATSREVGQGAFF
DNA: TGTGCCACCAGCAGAGAGGTAGGCCAGGGAGCTTTCTTT

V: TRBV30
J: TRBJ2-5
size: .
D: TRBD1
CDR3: CAWSDGTGMETQYF
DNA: TGTGCCTGGAGTGACGGGACAGGGATGGAGACCCAGTACTTC

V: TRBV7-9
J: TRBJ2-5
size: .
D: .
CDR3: CASSLPEETQYF
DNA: TGTGCCAGCAGCTTACCGGAAGAGACCCAGTACTTC

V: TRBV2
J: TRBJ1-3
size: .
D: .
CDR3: CASSLSVGGNTIYF
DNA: TGTGCCAGCAGTCTGTCCGTGGGCGGAAACACCATATATTTT

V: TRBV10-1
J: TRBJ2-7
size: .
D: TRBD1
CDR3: CASSRDRGFGEQYF
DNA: TGCGCCAGCAGCAGGGACAGGGGTTTCGGTGAGCAGTACTTC

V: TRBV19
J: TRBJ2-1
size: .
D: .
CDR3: CASSISRVSNEQFF
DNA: TGTGCCAGTAGTATCAGTAGGGTTTCGAATGAGCAGTTCTTC

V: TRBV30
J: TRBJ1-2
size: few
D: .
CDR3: CAWDGAKLGYTF
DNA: TGTGCCTGGGACGGAGCGAAGCTTGGCTACACCTTC

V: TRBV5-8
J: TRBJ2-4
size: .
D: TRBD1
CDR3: CASSARGTRGRWGIQYF
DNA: TGTGCCAGCAGCGCGAGAGGGACCAGGGGGCGGTGGGGAATTCAGTACTTC

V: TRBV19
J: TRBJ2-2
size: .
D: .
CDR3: CASKMAGNTGELFF
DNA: TGTGCCAGTAAAATGGCAGGGAACACCGGGGAGCTGTTTTTT

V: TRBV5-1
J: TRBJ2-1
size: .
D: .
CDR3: CASSLNLAKGNEQFF
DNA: TGCGCCAGCAGCTTGAATCTAGCGAAAGGCAATGAGCAGTTCTTC

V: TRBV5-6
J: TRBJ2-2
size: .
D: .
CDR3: CASSLYTGELFF
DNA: TGTGCCAGCAGCTTGTACACCGGGGAGCTGTTTTTT

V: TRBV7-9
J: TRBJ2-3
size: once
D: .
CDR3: CASSLESATDTQYF
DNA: TGTGCCAGCAGCTTAGAGTCAGCCACAGATACGCAGTATTTT

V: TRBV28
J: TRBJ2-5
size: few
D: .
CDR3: CASSLLRVGETQYF
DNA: TGTGCCAGCAGTTTATTGCGGGTCGGGGAGACCCAGTACTTC

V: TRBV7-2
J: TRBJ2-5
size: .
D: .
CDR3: CASSAVRGPQKYF
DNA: TGTGCCAGCAGCGCGGTCCGGGGCCCACAGAAGTACTTC

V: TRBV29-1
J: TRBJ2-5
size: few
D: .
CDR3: CSVERGVEETQYF
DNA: TGCAGCGTTGAACGTGGGGTTGAAGAGACCCAGTACTTC

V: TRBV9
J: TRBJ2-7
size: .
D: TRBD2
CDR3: CASSSSGTSVEQYF
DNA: TGTGCCAGCAGCTCATCTGGGACTAGCGTCGAGCAGTACTTC

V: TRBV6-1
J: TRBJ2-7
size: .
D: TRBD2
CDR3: CASSDRLAGSHEQYF
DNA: TGTGCCAGCAGTGATCGACTAGCGGGATCCCACGAGCAGTACTTC

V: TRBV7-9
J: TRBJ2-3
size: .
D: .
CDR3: CAITPGDTQYF
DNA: TGTGCCATCACCCCGGGGGATACGCAGTATTTT